The 3 T cell receptor beta chains below come from one sample, sequenced in a study of T cell clonotyping in hematopoietic cell transplantation. Profiling relied on immunoSEQ multiplex PCR, and the TCRdb table lists in-frame clones only, not all of them. The profile covers about 18,000 clones, with around 86% appearing a single time and approximately 8% taken by the ten largest. The sample's time point: recipient sample about 28 days before transplant, after cytoreduction. Sequencing was performed on peripheral blood mononuclear cells, taken before stem cell transplant. Source of these receptors: a man between 45 and 60 years old with acute myeloid leukemia. Some clones in this sample may be carry-over from other donors' samples.

The chain uses TRBV5-1 and TRBJ2-7, with 8 bases matching TRBD1. The CDR3 is made up of 14 amino acids. The germline V gene encodes CDR1 SGHRS and CDR2 YFSETQ. The V gene end was trimmed by 4 bases and the J gene end by 2 bases; junction bases not matched to a gene: 5. For the CDR3, the DNA is TGCGCCAGCAGCACGGGACAGGCCACCTACGAGCAGTACTTC. It codes for CASSTGQATYEQYF.

CDR3 in amino acids: CASSKEKDAYEQYF. The CDR3 DNA reads TGTGCCAGCAGTAAAGAAAAGGACGCCTACGAGCAGTACTTC. This chain connects TRBV6-5 to TRBJ2-7; D ambiguous. CDR1 is MNHEY, CDR2 SVGAGI, per germline. Trimming pared 5 bases from V and 2 bases from J, leaving 13 bases between. This CDR3 is built from 14 residues.

V is TRBV6-6 and J is TRBJ2-7; a weak D match, TRBD1 (5 bases). The ends were cut back, 2 bases at V and 5 bases at J, with 16 bases in the middle. The germline V gene encodes CDR1 MNHNY and CDR2 SVGAGI (reference sequence). This CDR3 comprises 15 residues. CDR3 sequence reads: CASSYAPGWFHEQYF. The CDR3 coding sequence is TGTGCCAGCAGTTACGCGCCAGGGTGGTTTCACGAGCAGTACTTC.